The present T cell receptor beta chain was sequenced within a study of OX40 agonist ivuxolimab in advanced cancers. Study-level background: Partial responses, seen in three patients, involved one hepatocellular carcinoma and two cutaneous melanomas.

Study results and caveats: Researchers did not determine the expanded peripheral T cells' antigen specificity. At 0.1 to 3.0 mg/kg, CD4+ and CD8+ blood T cells expanded clonally by week 6. Partial responders dosed at 0.1-3.0 mg/kg displayed clonal expansion ranking among the lowest.

Points on this clone: Its target is unknown.

The CDR3 sequence is 12 residues long. Germline V gene lookup returns CDR1 MDHEN and CDR2 SYDVKM. With 3 bases removed from V and 0 bases from J, the gap between germline ends came to 3 bases. Generated by immunoSEQ multiplex PCR, the TCRdb table keeps only in-frame clones and is missing some. The top ten hold about 5.1% of the sample, which has tens of thousands of clones, about 90% seen once. The specimen comprised CD4+ or CD8+ T cells sorted from blood, sampled in a trial of the OX40 agonist ivuxolimab. The clonotype was recovered from an adult with an advanced solid tumor such as melanoma, head and neck, liver or kidney cancer. The J gene is TRBJ2-7, the V gene TRBV28; D unresolved. In DNA form, the CDR3 reads TGTGCCAGCAGTTTGGACTCCTACGAGCAGTACTTC. Amino acids: CASSLDSYEQYF. The variable domain in full, with the rest retrieved from reference TRBV28 and TRBJ2-7, is DVKVTQSSRYLVKRTGEKVFLECVQDMDHENMFWYRQDPGLGLRLIYFSYDVKMKEKGDIPEGYSVSREKKERFSLILESASTNQTSMYLCASSLDSYEQYFGPGTRLTVT.